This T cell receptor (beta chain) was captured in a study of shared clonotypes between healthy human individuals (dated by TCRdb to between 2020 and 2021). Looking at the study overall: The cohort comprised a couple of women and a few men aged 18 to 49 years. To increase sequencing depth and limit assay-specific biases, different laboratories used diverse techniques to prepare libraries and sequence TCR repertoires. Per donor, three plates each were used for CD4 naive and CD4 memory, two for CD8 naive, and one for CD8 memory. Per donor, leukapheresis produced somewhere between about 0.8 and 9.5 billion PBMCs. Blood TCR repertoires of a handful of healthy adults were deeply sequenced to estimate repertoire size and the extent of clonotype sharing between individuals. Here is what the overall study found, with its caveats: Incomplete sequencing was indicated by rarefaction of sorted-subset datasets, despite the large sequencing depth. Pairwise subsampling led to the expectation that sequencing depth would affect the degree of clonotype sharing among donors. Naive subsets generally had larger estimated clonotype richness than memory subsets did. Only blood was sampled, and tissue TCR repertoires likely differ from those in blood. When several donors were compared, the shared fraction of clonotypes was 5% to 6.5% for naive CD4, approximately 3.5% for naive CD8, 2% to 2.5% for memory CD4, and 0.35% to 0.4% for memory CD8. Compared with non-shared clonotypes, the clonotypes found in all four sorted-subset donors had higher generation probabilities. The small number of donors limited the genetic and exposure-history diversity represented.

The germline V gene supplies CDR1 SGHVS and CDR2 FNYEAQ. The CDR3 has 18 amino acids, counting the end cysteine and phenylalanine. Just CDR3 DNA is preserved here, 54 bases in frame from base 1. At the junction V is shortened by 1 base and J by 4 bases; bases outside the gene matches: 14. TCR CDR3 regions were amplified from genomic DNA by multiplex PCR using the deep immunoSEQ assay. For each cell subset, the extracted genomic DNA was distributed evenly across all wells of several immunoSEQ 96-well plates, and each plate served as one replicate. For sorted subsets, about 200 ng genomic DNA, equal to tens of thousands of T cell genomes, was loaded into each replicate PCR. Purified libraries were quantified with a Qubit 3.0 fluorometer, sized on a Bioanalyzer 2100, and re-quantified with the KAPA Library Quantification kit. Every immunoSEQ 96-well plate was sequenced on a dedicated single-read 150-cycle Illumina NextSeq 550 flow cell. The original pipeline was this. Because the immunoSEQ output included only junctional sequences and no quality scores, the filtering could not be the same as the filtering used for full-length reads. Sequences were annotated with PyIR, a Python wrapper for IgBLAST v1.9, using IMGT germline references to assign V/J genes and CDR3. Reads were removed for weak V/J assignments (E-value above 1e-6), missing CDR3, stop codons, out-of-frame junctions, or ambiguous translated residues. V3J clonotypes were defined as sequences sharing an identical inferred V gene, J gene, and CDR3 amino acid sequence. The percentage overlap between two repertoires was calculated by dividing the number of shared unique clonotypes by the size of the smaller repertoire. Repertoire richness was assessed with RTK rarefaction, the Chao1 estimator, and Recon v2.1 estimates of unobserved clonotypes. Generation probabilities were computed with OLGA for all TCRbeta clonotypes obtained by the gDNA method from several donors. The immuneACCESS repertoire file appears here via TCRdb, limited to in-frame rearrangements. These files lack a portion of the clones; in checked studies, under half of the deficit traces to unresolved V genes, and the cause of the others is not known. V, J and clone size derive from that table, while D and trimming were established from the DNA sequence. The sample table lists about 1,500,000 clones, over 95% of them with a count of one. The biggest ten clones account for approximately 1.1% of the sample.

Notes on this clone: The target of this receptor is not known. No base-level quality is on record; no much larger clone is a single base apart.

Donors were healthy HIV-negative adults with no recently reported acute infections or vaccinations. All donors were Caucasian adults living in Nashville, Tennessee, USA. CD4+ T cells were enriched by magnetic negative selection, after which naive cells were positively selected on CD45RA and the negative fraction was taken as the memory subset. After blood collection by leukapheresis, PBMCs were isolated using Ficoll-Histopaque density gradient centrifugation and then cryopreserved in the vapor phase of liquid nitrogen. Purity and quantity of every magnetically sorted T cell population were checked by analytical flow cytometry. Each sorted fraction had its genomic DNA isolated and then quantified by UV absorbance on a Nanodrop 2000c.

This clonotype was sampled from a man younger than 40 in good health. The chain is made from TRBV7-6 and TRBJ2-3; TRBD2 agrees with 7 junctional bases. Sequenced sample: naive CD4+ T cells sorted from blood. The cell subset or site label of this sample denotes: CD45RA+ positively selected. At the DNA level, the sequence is TGTGCCAGCAGCTTAGAGGTTGCGGGAGCCGTTCGGGCAGATACGCAGTATTTT. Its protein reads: CASSLEVAGAVRADTQYF. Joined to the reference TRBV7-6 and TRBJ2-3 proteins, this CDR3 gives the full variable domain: GAGVSQSPRYKVTKRGQDVALRCDPISGHVSLYWYRQALGQGPEFLTYFNYEAQQDKSGLPNDRFSAERPEGSISTLTIQRTEQRDSAMYRCASSLEVAGAVRADTQYFGPGTRLTVL.